The 26 T cell receptor beta chains below were found in one sample sequenced in a study of shared clonotypes between healthy human individuals. Profiled with immunoSEQ multiplex PCR; TCRdb holds only in-frame clones, not every one. The table includes about 980,000 clones, approximately 80% detected once. Sequenced: memory CD4+ T cells sorted from blood. Subset given: CD45RA-negative fraction. The source is a man aged 18 to 30 in good health.

Notes on this clone: This same CDR3 is encoded by further DNA sequences in the sample. The CDR3: CASSPPNQPQHF. CDR3 sequence (DNA): TGTGCCAGCTCACCACCCAATCAGCCCCAGCATTTT. The V call is TRBV18, the J call TRBJ1-5; no firm D call. CDR3 length: 12 amino acids. From germline, CDR1 is KGHSH and CDR2 LQKENI. V was trimmed by 0 bases and J by 3 bases, leaving 0 bases between them.

The chain links TRBV5-5 to TRBJ1-2; D gene ambiguous. This CDR3 region has 13 residues. V lost 1 base to trimming and J lost 8 bases, with 12 bases between them. The germline V gene has CDR1 SGHKS and CDR2 YYEKEE (reference sequence). In DNA form, the CDR3 reads TGTGCCAGCAGCTTGCCCCCGGGGAAAGGCTACACCTTC. Amino acids: CASSLPPGKGYTF.

The chain employs TRBV29-1 and TRBJ1-2; 7 nucleotides align to TRBD1. Per germline, CDR1 SQVTM and CDR2 ANQGSEA. The trim removed 6 bases at V and 8 bases at J, leaving 15 bases unmatched. The CDR3 loop spans 14 amino acids. The CDR3 DNA reads TGCAGCGTAGCCACGTACAGAACAGGGGAAGGCTACACCTTC. The encoded protein is CSVATYRTGEGYTF. Complete variable domain (other parts from reference TRBV29-1 and TRBJ1-2): SAVISQKPSRDICQRGTSLTIQCQVDSQVTMMFWYRQQPGQSLTLIATANQGSEATYESGFVIDKFPISRPNLTFSTLTVSNMSPEDSSIYLCSVATYRTGEGYTFGSGTRLTVV.

The chain has TRBV5-5 and TRBJ1-5; 7 nucleotides match TRBD1. This CDR3 contains 13 residues. CDR1 and CDR2 from the germline V gene are SGHKS and YYEKEE (reference sequence). Trimming cost V 2 bases and J 5 bases; bases outside gene matches: 1. The CDR3 sequence: CASSFTGDQPQHF. The CDR3 region has the DNA TGTGCCAGCAGCTTTACAGGGGATCAGCCCCAGCATTTT.

The chain is built from TRBV11-3 and TRBJ1-1; D gene ambiguous. Germline assignment: CDR1 SGHNT and CDR2 YENEEA. The V end was cut by 2 bases, the J end by 1 base, with 8 bases between. The CDR3 spans 14 residues. CDR3 sequence (DNA): TGTGCCAGCAGCTTAAGTGCAGGGAACACTGAAGCTTTCTTT. Its translation: CASSLSAGNTEAFF.

This clone was seen only once. The CDR3 protein is CASSSLTQQPQHF. The CDR3 DNA is TGTGCCAGCAGTTCCTTAACACAGCAGCCCCAGCATTTT. The chain recombines TRBV28 with TRBJ1-5; D remains unclear. V lost 4 bases, J lost 7 bases, and 11 bases lay in between. There are 13 residues in the CDR3. CDR1 is MDHEN, CDR2 SYDVKM, per germline.

About this clone: The same CDR3 arises from other DNA sequences in this sample as well. This chain joins TRBV7-8 and TRBJ2-7; D uncertain. The V gene lost 1 base and the J gene lost 4 bases, with 5 bases spanning the gap. The CDR3 consists of 12 residues. Germline CDR1 SGHVS, CDR2 FQNEAQ. CDR3 protein: CASSLGRYEQYF. The CDR3 nucleotides read TGTGCCAGCAGCTTAGGACGGTACGAGCAGTACTTC.

As DNA, the CDR3 is TGTGCCAGCAGCGTAGGGGGGGCTGGCACCGGGGAGCTGTTTTTT. Translating gives CASSVGGAGTGELFF. The chain is built from TRBV9 and TRBJ2-2, with D perhaps being TRBD1 or TRBD2 (6 bases each). The CDR3 loop spans 15 amino acids. Deletions cut 0 bases from V and 4 bases from J, with 10 bases between. CDR1 SGDLS and CDR2 YYNGEE come from the germline V gene.

This clone was recorded once. Additional DNA sequences in this sample encode the identical CDR3. This chain uses TRBV4-1 with TRBJ2-2, with D tentatively TRBD1 or TRBD2 (5 bases each). V lost 0 bases, J lost 5 bases, and 10 bases lay in between. Germline assignment: CDR1 MGHRA and CDR2 YSYEKL. CDR3 size: 15 residues. CDR3 nucleotide sequence: TGCGCCAGCAGCCAAGAGGGGACGGTTACCGGGGAGCTGTTTTTT. Encoded protein: CASSQEGTVTGELFF.

The chain employs TRBV15 and TRBJ2-1; TRBD1 aligns across 8 bases. This CDR3 is 16 amino acids long. Germline V gene lookup returns CDR1 LNHNV and CDR2 YYDKDF (reference sequence). V shed 3 bases, J shed 2 bases, and the junction held 6 bases outside the gene matches. CDR3 sequence: CATSSRGQGPYNEQFF. The CDR3 nucleotides are TGTGCCACCAGCAGCCGCGGACAGGGACCCTACAATGAGCAGTTCTTC.

The chain carries TRBV7-8 and TRBJ2-6; the D is unclear. Trimming pared 4 bases from V and 4 bases from J, leaving 11 bases between. The CDR3 runs to 15 residues. Germline loops: CDR1 SGHVS, CDR2 FQNEAQ. The CDR3 loop reads CASSSDGAGANVLTF. CDR3 coding DNA: TGTGCCAGCAGCTCTGATGGTGCAGGGGCCAACGTCCTGACTTTC.

This rearrangement joins TRBV2 to TRBJ2-2; 7 bases map to TRBD2. With 4 bases clipped from V and 5 bases from J, the junction kept 7 bases outside the gene matches. The length of the CDR3 is 15 residues. Germline loops: CDR1 SNHLY, CDR2 FYNNEI. The chain's CDR3 is CASSGPSGKTGELFF. The CDR3 nucleotides read TGTGCCAGCAGTGGCCCTAGCGGAAAAACCGGGGAGCTGTTTTTT.

The CDR3: CASSLAAGQSYEQYF. CDR3 DNA sequence: TGTGCCAGCAGCTTGGCCGCCGGACAGTCCTACGAGCAGTACTTC. The chain recombines TRBV11-3 with TRBJ2-7; a weak D match, TRBD1 (6 bases). Germline-derived CDR1 and CDR2 are SGHNT and YENEEA. The length of the CDR3 is 15 residues. V lost 3 bases, J lost 1 base, and 13 bases lay in between.

This clone came up a few times. This rearrangement joins TRBV29-1 to TRBJ2-1, with TRBD1 as a possible D gene (6 bases). The V gene's germline CDR1 is SQVTM and CDR2 ANQGSEA. This CDR3 is 11 amino acids long. Between the trimmed V and J ends, which lost 6 bases and 12 bases, there was a span of 15 bases. The CDR3 sequence: CSVPTPRGQFF. CDR3 DNA: TGCAGCGTCCCGACCCCCAGGGGGCAGTTCTTC.

This clone was detected only a few times. Other DNA sequences in this specimen translate into the identical CDR3. CDR3 DNA: TGCGCCAGCAGCCAAGGGACAGGGGGCCTCTACGAGCAGTACTTC. This codes for CASSQGTGGLYEQYF. V and J are TRBV4-1 and TRBJ2-7, with TRBD1 identical over 11 bases. The CDR3 is made up of 15 amino acids. V gave up 1 base and J gave up 3 bases; unmatched junction bases: 2. CDR1 MGHRA and CDR2 YSYEKL come from the germline V gene.

The J gene is TRBJ2-3, the V gene TRBV29-1, with 12 bases aligning to TRBD2. The V segment lost 2 bases and the J segment 6 bases; nucleotides outside the gene matches: 9. Germline V gene sequence: CDR1 SQVTM, CDR2 ANQGSEA. This CDR3 region has 16 residues. The CDR3 loop is CSVEMVLAGGPDTQYF. CDR3 bases: TGCAGCGTTGAAATGGTTCTAGCGGGAGGGCCGGATACGCAGTATTTT.

V usage is TRBV7-9 and J usage is TRBJ2-1; a possible D gene is TRBD2 (5 bases). V was pared by 10 bases and J by 0 bases, with 19 bases between. This CDR3 comprises 16 residues. Germline V lookup: CDR1 SEHNR, CDR2 FQNEAQ (reference sequence). CDR3 region: CATADGKAYSYNEQFF. In DNA form, the CDR3 reads TGTGCCACTGCGGACGGGAAAGCTTACTCCTACAATGAGCAGTTCTTC.

The V call is TRBV2, the J call TRBJ2-7; D tentatively fits TRBD1 or TRBD2 (6 bases each). The CDR3 spans 15 residues. V was shortened by 5 bases and J by 0 bases, with 14 bases between the two germline ends. Germline CDR1 is SNHLY and CDR2 is FYNNEI. For the CDR3, the DNA is TGTGCCAGCAGTAGGGAAAGGGGGGTCTCCTACGAGCAGTACTTC. Protein sequence: CASSRERGVSYEQYF. Based on the CDR3 plus reference TRBV2 and TRBJ2-7, the full variable domain is EPEVTQTPSHQVTQMGQEVILRCVPISNHLYFYWYRQILGQKVEFLVSFYNNEISEKSEIFDDQFSVERPDGSNFTLKIRSTKLEDSAMYFCASSRERGVSYEQYFGPGTRLTVT.

This chain connects TRBV5-1 to TRBJ2-7; D unresolved. CDR1 is SGHRS, CDR2 YFSETQ, per germline. CDR3 length: 13 residues. Between the trimmed V and J ends, which lost 3 bases and 3 bases, there was a span of 10 bases. The CDR3 DNA reads as TGCGCCAGCAGCTCGACAAGTGGCTACGAGCAGTACTTC. Its translation: CASSSTSGYEQYF.

The chain carries TRBV5-4 and TRBJ2-1, with 13 bases that match TRBD2. J lost 6 bases, V lost 3 bases, and 3 bases had no gene match. Germline CDR1 and CDR2: SGHNT and YYREEE (reference sequence). CDR3 size: 15 residues. The CDR3 coding sequence is TGTGCCAGCAGCTCCGGGACTAGCGGGATCAATGAGCAGTTCTTC. The encoded protein is CASSSGTSGINEQFF.

The rearrangement uses TRBV7-6 and TRBJ2-2; D remains unclear. Germline V lookup: CDR1 SGHVS, CDR2 FNYEAQ. Trimming stripped 3 bases from V and 4 bases from J, with 6 bases between. The CDR3 sequence is 13 residues long. CDR3 loop: CASSLLRTGELFF. Here the CDR3 DNA reads TGTGCCAGCAGCTTGTTGCGCACCGGGGAGCTGTTTTTT.

The chain employs TRBV11-3 and TRBJ2-7, with a weak D call TRBD1 (6 bases). Germline CDR1 reads SGHNT; CDR2 reads YENEEA. This CDR3 has 13 residues. V lost 5 bases and J 5 bases, leaving 13 bases between the germline ends. Written as DNA, the CDR3 is TGTGCCAGCAGCACAGGCAGGGGCGACGAGCAGTACTTC. It specifies CASSTGRGDEQYF.

The chain carries TRBV7-9 and TRBJ2-7, with D uncertain. Per the germline V gene, CDR1 is SEHNR and CDR2 is FQNEAQ (reference sequence). The length of the CDR3 is 13 residues. The ends were cut back, 4 bases at V and 4 bases at J, with 11 bases in the middle. As DNA, the CDR3 is TGTGCCAGCAGCTCTCCCGTTCGGTACGAGCAGTACTTC. It yields the protein CASSSPVRYEQYF.

The rearrangement joins TRBV10-1 to TRBJ2-7; the match to TRBD2 covers 7 bases. Unmatched junction bases numbered 5, after V lost 2 bases and J lost 1 base. This CDR3 region has 15 residues. Germline V gives CDR1 WNHNN, CDR2 SYGVQD (reference sequence). CDR3 nucleotides: TGCGCCAGCAGTGAGCAGAGCGGGGCTTCCTACGAGCAGTACTTC. Protein: CASSEQSGASYEQYF.

The V call is TRBV7-8, the J call TRBJ2-1, with 10 nucleotides matching TRBD2. The germline CDR1 and CDR2 sequences are SGHVS and FQNEAQ. This CDR3 has 15 amino acids. V lost 2 bases to trimming and J lost 7 bases; unmatched junction nucleotides: 5. CDR3 loop: CASSLSGGAGNEQFF. Written as DNA, the CDR3 is TGTGCCAGCAGCTTAAGCGGGGGGGCCGGGAATGAGCAGTTCTTC.

This clone was observed a few times. This sequence joins TRBV5-1 and TRBJ2-3; D could derive from TRBD1 or TRBD2 (5 bases each). CDR1 is SGHRS, CDR2 YFSETQ, per germline. The CDR3 totals 16 residues. Trimming took 0 bases from V and 0 from J, leaving 11 bases between them. The CDR3 sequence: CASSLEAGASTDTQYF. DNA for the CDR3: TGCGCCAGCAGCTTGGAGGCCGGGGCCAGCACAGATACGCAGTATTTT.